The text below deals with one TCR beta chain. This CDR3 is 16 amino acids long. Germline values: CDR1 SQVTM, CDR2 ANQGSEA. TCRdb re-called the 5' RACE reads; every CDR3 protein appears as one record, without DNA. The listing records about 460,000 distinct CDR3 sequences. The source of the sample is a study of T cells expressing NK-cell markers. Sequencing input: blood T cells: a sorted CD56 or NKG2C T cell subset, CD4+ or CD8+ T cells, or bulk PBMC T cells (not recorded which). The gene calls are TRBV29-1 and TRBJ1-1. This TCR derives from a woman aged 50 to 60 in good health. CDR3 in amino acids: CSVEGLGGRRNTEAFF.